These T cell receptor beta chains were read from a single sample in a study of blood T cell repertoires in COVID-19. Profiling relied on immunoSEQ multiplex PCR, and the TCRdb table lists in-frame clones only, not all of them. The profile shows hundreds of thousands of clones, around 92% of them singletons. Material for sequencing was peripheral blood. These receptors were collected from a woman aged 25 to 39 with COVID-19, enrolled during active disease. The CDR3 runs from the conserved cysteine through the conserved F or W. A D gene is named only where the DNA matches it firmly. A clone size is listed for some rows: how often the clone was seen (once, few, many), or a class if it is expanded.

clone_size: -; v_call: TRBV28; d_call: TRBD1; j_call: TRBJ1-6; cdr3_aa: CASSLNSIQGGSSPLHF; cdr3_nt: TGTGCCAGCAGTTTAAATTCAATTCAGGGGGGTAGTTCACCCCTCCACTTT
clone_size: -; v_call: TRBV18; d_call: -; j_call: TRBJ2-1; cdr3_aa: CASSPGTPISYNEQFF; cdr3_nt: TGTGCCAGCTCACCAGGGACACCCATCTCCTACAATGAGCAGTTCTTC
clone_size: -; v_call: TRBV7-8; d_call: -; j_call: TRBJ2-5; cdr3_aa: CASSLVGGAIAGAETQYF; cdr3_nt: TGTGCCAGCAGCTTAGTAGGGGGAGCTATAGCGGGCGCGGAGACCCAGTACTTC
clone_size: -; v_call: TRBV28; d_call: TRBD2; j_call: TRBJ2-3; cdr3_aa: CAIGRGTDTQYF; cdr3_nt: TGTGCCATCGGGAGGGGCACAGATACGCAGTATTTT
clone_size: -; v_call: TRBV7-8; d_call: -; j_call: TRBJ1-5; cdr3_aa: CASSLFGRTVPNSNQPQHF; cdr3_nt: TGTGCCAGCAGCTTATTCGGCCGGACAGTGCCTAATAGCAATCAGCCCCAGCATTTT
clone_size: -; v_call: TRBV15; d_call: TRBD2; j_call: TRBJ2-5; cdr3_aa: CATSRGLAAETQYF; cdr3_nt: TGTGCCACCAGCAGAGGACTAGCCGCGGAGACCCAGTACTTC
clone_size: -; v_call: TRBV4-1; d_call: -; j_call: TRBJ1-1; cdr3_aa: CASSQAADRDEAFF; cdr3_nt: TGCGCCAGCAGCCAAGCCGCTGACCGGGATGAGGCTTTCTTT
clone_size: once; v_call: TRBV19; d_call: -; j_call: TRBJ1-1; cdr3_aa: CASSMGGNSMNTEAFF; cdr3_nt: TGTGCCAGTAGTATGGGGGGGAATTCCATGAACACTGAAGCTTTCTTT
clone_size: -; v_call: TRBV5-4; d_call: TRBD2; j_call: TRBJ2-2; cdr3_aa: CASSFYAGDGTGELFF; cdr3_nt: TGTGCCAGCAGCTTTTACGCGGGAGACGGCACCGGGGAGCTGTTTTTT
clone_size: -; v_call: TRBV11-2; d_call: TRBD2; j_call: TRBJ2-5; cdr3_aa: CASSSGLAGGPVETQYF; cdr3_nt: TGTGCCAGCAGCTCCGGACTAGCGGGGGGGCCGGTGGAGACCCAGTACTTC
clone_size: -; v_call: TRBV15; d_call: -; j_call: TRBJ2-3; cdr3_aa: CATSNGGGHTDTQYF; cdr3_nt: TGTGCCACCAGCAACGGCGGGGGCCACACAGATACGCAGTATTTT
clone_size: -; v_call: TRBV18; d_call: TRBD1; j_call: TRBJ1-1; cdr3_aa: CASSPRDRGFVNTEAFF; cdr3_nt: TGTGCCAGCTCACCGCGGGACAGGGGATTCGTGAACACTGAAGCTTTCTTT
clone_size: -; v_call: TRBV3-1/TRBV3-2; d_call: -; j_call: TRBJ2-7; cdr3_aa: CASSQGTGDLREQYF; cdr3_nt: TGTGCCAGCAGCCAAGGAACAGGAGACCTACGGGAGCAGTACTTC
clone_size: -; v_call: TRBV27; d_call: TRBD1; j_call: TRBJ2-1; cdr3_aa: CASSGGDRALYNEQFF; cdr3_nt: TGTGCCAGCAGTGGAGGGGACAGGGCTCTATACAATGAGCAGTTCTTC
clone_size: -; v_call: TRBV10-2; d_call: -; j_call: TRBJ1-1; cdr3_aa: CASSPGGEPMNTEAFF; cdr3_nt: TGCGCCAGCAGTCCTGGTGGGGAGCCTATGAACACTGAAGCTTTCTTT
clone_size: -; v_call: TRBV7-5; d_call: -; j_call: TRBJ2-5; cdr3_aa: CARSFHGGGGETQYF; cdr3_nt: TGTGCCAGAAGCTTCCATGGGGGAGGAGGGGAGACCCAGTACTTC
clone_size: -; v_call: TRBV5-1; d_call: TRBD2; j_call: TRBJ2-1; cdr3_aa: CASSLEGLEKFF; cdr3_nt: TGCGCCAGCAGCTTGGAGGGACTAGAGAAGTTCTTC
clone_size: few; v_call: TRBV7-9; d_call: -; j_call: TRBJ1-6; cdr3_aa: CASSLFADNSPLHF; cdr3_nt: TGTGCCAGCAGCTTATTCGCAGATAATTCACCCCTCCACTTT
clone_size: -; v_call: TRBV4-1; d_call: -; j_call: TRBJ1-1; cdr3_aa: CASSQEGFRGAFF; cdr3_nt: TGCGCCAGCAGCCAGGAGGGCTTCCGGGGGGCTTTCTTT
clone_size: -; v_call: TRBV2; d_call: TRBD1; j_call: TRBJ1-2; cdr3_aa: CASRARTGGEGGYTF; cdr3_nt: TGTGCCAGCAGGGCGCGGACAGGGGGCGAAGGTGGCTACACCTTC
clone_size: -; v_call: TRBV19; d_call: TRBD2; j_call: TRBJ2-3; cdr3_aa: CASSISLATTDTQYF; cdr3_nt: TGTGCCAGTAGTATATCACTAGCGACCACAGATACGCAGTATTTT
clone_size: -; v_call: TRBV28; d_call: -; j_call: TRBJ1-6; cdr3_aa: CATSGRSYNSPLHF; cdr3_nt: TGTGCCACCTCAGGGAGGTCCTATAATTCACCCCTCCACTTT
clone_size: -; v_call: TRBV4-1; d_call: -; j_call: TRBJ1-2; cdr3_aa: CASSQEGSAALYGYTF; cdr3_nt: TGCGCCAGCAGCCAAGAGGGTTCCGCGGCCCTTTATGGCTACACCTTC
clone_size: -; v_call: TRBV23-1; d_call: TRBD1; j_call: TRBJ1-3; cdr3_aa: CASPSAQGAAGNTIYF; cdr3_nt: TGCGCCAGCCCATCCGCACAGGGGGCCGCTGGAAACACCATATATTTT
clone_size: -; v_call: TRBV5-4; d_call: -; j_call: TRBJ1-3; cdr3_aa: CASSPVQGNTIYF; cdr3_nt: TGTGCCAGCAGTCCAGTCCAGGGAAACACCATATATTTT
clone_size: -; v_call: TRBV4-2; d_call: -; j_call: TRBJ2-3; cdr3_aa: CASSHGTGQFLNTQYF; cdr3_nt: TGTGCCAGCAGCCACGGAACTGGACAGTTCTTGAATACGCAGTATTTT
clone_size: many; v_call: TRBV30; d_call: TRBD2; j_call: TRBJ2-1; cdr3_aa: CAWTALRRGVSYNEQFF; cdr3_nt: TGTGCCTGGACGGCCCTGCGGCGGGGGGTATCCTACAATGAGCAGTTCTTC
clone_size: once; v_call: TRBV10-1; d_call: TRBD1; j_call: TRBJ2-1; cdr3_aa: CASSESHGGQGATYEQFF; cdr3_nt: TGCGCCAGCAGTGAGTCTCATGGAGGGCAGGGGGCTACATATGAGCAGTTCTTC
clone_size: once; v_call: TRBV3-1/TRBV3-2; d_call: TRBD2; j_call: TRBJ2-1; cdr3_aa: CASSQVASGMGNEQFF; cdr3_nt: TGTGCCAGCAGCCAAGTGGCTAGCGGGATGGGCAATGAGCAGTTCTTC
clone_size: -; v_call: TRBV6-4; d_call: TRBD1; j_call: TRBJ2-2; cdr3_aa: CASSPGQGFPGELFF; cdr3_nt: TGTGCCAGCAGTCCAGGACAGGGGTTCCCCGGGGAGCTGTTTTTT